This record concerns one T cell receptor (beta chain) sequence. One junction end disagrees with the germline gene, perhaps due to a read error. The data belong to a study of blood T cells in healthy people across ages. Together with a sample-barcoded 5' primer, a J-beta primer mix was included in a second PCR lasting about 6 to 11 cycles. TCRdb reprocessed the 5' RACE reads with MiXCR, giving one entry per CDR3 protein. The sample lists about 1.7 million distinct CDR3 sequences, 28% occurring once. What was sequenced was blood. The clonotype was recovered from a woman aged 25 to 39 in good health.

In nucleotides, the CDR3 is TGTGCCGGCAGCCCAACCCATACCAACACCGGGGAGCTGTTTTTT. Amino acids: CAGSPTHTNTGELFF. V and J are TRBV7-3 and TRBJ2-2; D is ambiguous. Germline values: CDR1 SGHTA, CDR2 FQGTGA. CDR3 length: 15 residues.